This T cell receptor (beta chain) emerged from a study of post-analysis software for immune sequencing data. Study outcomes and limitations: Normalized Chao1 diversity was significantly reduced in patients versus controls. Batch-mates among the samples co-clustered strongly by F measure. The study found TRBV5-6, TRBV5-1 and TRBV20-1 among a handful of TRBV segments more frequent in patients than controls.

TCR beta libraries were prepared from cDNA with unique molecular identifiers. Input of about 0.95 to 11 million T cells yielded a few hundred thousand cDNA molecules. MiXCR, applied by TCRdb to the PCR reads, yields one record per CDR3 protein. The top ten clones hold approximately 3.6% of a sample with roughly 200,000 distinct CDR3 sequences, 29% of them seen once. This clonotype was counted between two and nine times. Its specificity is not known. The CDR3 length is 19 residues. Germline-derived CDR1 and CDR2 are LGHNA and YNFKEQ. The V end lost 0 bases, the J end lost 4 bases, and 21 bases lay between the germline ends.

The chain uses TRBV4-2 and TRBJ2-2; a possible D gene is TRBD2 (7 bases). The sequence was collected from a girl aged 2-17 years with multiple sclerosis. The sequencing input was blood. DNA of the CDR3: TGTGCCAGCAGCCAAGACCACACTAGCGCCCTAGGGGGCACCGGGGAGCTGTTTTTT. As protein: CASSQDHTSALGGTGELFF.